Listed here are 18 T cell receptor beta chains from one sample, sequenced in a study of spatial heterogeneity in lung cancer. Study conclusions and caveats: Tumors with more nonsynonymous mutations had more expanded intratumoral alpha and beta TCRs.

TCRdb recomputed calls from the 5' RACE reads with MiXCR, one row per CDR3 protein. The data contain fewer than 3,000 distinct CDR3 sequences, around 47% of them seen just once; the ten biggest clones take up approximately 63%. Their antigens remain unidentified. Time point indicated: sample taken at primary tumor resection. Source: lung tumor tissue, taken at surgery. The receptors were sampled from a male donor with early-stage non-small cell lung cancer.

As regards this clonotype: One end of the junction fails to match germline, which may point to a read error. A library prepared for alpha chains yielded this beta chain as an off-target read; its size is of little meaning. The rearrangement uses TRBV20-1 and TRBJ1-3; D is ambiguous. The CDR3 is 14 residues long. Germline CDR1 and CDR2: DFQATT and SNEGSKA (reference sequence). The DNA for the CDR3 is TGCAGTGCAAGAGGGAGTCTGACTGGAAACACCATATATTTT. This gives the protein CSARGSLTGNTIYF.

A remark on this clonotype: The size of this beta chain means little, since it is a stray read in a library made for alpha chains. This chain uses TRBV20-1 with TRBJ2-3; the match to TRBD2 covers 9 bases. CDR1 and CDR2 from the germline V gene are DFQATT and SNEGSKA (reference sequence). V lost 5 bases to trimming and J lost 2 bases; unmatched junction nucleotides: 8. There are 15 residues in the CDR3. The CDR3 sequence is CSALSGGYDTDTQYF. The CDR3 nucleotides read TGCAGTGCTCTTAGCGGGGGATACGACACAGATACGCAGTATTTT.

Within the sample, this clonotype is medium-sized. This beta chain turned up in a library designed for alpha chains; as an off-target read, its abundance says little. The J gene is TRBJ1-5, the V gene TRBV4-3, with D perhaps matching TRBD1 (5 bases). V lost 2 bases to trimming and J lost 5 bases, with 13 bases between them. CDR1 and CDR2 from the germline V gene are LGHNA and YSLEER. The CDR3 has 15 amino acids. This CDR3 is CASSQIPGTYQPQHF. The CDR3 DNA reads TGCGCCAGCAGCCAAATTCCCGGGACCTATCAGCCCCAGCATTTT.

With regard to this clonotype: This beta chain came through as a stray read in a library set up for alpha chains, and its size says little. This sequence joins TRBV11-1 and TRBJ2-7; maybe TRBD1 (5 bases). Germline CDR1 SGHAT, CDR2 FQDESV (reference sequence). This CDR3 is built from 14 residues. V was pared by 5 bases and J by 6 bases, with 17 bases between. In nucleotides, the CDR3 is TGTGCCAGCAGCCCCAACTGGGGCGCAACCGAGCAGTACTTC. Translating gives CASSPNWGATEQYF.

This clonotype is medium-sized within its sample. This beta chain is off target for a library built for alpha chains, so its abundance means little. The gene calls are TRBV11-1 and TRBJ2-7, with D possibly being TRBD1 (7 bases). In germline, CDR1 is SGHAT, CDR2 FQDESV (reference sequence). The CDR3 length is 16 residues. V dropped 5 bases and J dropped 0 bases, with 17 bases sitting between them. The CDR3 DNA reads TGTGCCAGCAGCCCCCGCGGAGGGGGCCTCTCCTACGAGCAGTACTTC. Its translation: CASSPRGGGLSYEQYF.

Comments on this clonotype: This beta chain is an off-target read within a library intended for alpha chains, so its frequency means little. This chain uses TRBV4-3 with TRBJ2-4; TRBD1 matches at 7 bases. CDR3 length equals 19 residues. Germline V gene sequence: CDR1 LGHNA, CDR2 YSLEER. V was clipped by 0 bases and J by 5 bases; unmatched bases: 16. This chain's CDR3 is CASSQDWGRDSLFQNIQYF. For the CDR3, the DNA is TGCGCCAGCAGCCAAGACTGGGGCCGGGACAGTCTTTTCCAAAACATTCAGTACTTC.

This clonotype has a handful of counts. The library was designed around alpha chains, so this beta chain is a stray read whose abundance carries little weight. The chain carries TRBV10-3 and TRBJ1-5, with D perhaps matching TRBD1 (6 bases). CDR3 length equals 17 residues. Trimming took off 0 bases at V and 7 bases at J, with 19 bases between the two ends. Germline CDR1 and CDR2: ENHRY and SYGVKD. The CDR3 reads CAISESTLGGAGQPQHF. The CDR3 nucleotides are TGTGCCATCAGTGAGTCCACGTTGGGGGGCGCGGGACAGCCCCAGCATTTT.

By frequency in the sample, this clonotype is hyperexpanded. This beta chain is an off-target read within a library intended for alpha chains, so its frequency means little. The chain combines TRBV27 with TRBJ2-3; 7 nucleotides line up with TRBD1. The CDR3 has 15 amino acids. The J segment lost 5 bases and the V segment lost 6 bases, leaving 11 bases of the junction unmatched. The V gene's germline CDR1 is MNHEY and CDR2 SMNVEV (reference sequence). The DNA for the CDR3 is TGTGCCAGCAGAACGGGGACAGATCGTGGAGATACGCAGTATTTT. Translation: CASRTGTDRGDTQYF.

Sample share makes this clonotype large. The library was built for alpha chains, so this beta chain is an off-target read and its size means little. The CDR3 reads CASSVAGAGSNYGYTF. The CDR3, as DNA: TGTGCCAGCAGCGTAGCTGGCGCAGGGAGCAACTATGGCTACACCTTC. V gene TRBV9 combines with J gene TRBJ1-2; TRBD1 is a possible D gene (5 bases). Germline V gene sequence: CDR1 SGDLS, CDR2 YYNGEE. Deletions cut 0 bases from V and 2 bases from J, with 14 bases between. There are 16 residues in the CDR3. Looking up the rest from reference TRBV9 and TRBJ1-2 gives the full variable domain: DSGVTQTPKHLITATGQRVTLRCSPRSGDLSVYWYQQSLDQGLQFLIQYYNGEERAKGNILERFSAQQFPDLHSELNLSSLELGDSALYFCASSVAGAGSNYGYTFGSGTRLTVV.

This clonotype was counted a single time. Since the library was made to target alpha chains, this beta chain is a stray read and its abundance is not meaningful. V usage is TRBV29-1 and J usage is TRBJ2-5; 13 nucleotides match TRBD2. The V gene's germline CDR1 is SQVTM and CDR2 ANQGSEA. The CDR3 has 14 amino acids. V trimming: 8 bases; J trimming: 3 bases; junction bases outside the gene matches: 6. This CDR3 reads CSSLGLAGKETQYF. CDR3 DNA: TGCAGCTCCTTGGGACTAGCGGGGAAAGAGACCCAGTACTTC.

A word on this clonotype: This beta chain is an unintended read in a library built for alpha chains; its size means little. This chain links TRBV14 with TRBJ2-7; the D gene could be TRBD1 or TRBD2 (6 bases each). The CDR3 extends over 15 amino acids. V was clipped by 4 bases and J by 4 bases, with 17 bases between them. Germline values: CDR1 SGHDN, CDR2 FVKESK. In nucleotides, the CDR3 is TGTGCCAGCAGCCGACAGAAGGGGGGCCTATACGAGCAGTACTTC. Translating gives CASSRQKGGLYEQYF.

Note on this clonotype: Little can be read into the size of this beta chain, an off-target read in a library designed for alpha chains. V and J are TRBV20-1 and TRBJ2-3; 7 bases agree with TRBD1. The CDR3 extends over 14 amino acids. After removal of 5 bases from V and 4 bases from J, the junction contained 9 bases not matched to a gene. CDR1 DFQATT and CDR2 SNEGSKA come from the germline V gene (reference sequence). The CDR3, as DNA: TGCAGTGCTGGAAGACAGGGTTATTCAGATACGCAGTATTTT. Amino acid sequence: CSAGRQGYSDTQYF.

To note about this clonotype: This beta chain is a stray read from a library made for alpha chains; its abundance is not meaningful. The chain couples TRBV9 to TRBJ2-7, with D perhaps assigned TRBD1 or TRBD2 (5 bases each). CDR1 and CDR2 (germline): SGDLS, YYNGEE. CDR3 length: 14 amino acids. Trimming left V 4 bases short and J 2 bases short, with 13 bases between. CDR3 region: CASSQGAGAYEQYF. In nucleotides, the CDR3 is TGTGCCAGCAGCCAGGGAGCCGGGGCCTACGAGCAGTACTTC.

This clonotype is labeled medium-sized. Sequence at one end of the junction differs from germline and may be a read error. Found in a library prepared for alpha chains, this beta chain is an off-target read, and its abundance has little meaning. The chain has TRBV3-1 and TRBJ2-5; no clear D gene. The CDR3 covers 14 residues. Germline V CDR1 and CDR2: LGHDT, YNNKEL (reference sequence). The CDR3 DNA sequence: TGTGCCAGCAGCCAAGGGAACGTTCAAGGGACCCAGTACTTC. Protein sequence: CASSQGNVQGTQYF.

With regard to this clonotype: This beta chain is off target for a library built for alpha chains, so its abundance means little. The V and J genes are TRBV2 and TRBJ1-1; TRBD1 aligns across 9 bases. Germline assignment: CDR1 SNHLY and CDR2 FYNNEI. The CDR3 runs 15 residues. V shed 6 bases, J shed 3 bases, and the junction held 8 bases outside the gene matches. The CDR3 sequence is CASSAGQGPYTEAFF. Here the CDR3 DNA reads TGTGCCAGCAGCGCCGGACAGGGGCCTTACACTGAAGCTTTCTTT.

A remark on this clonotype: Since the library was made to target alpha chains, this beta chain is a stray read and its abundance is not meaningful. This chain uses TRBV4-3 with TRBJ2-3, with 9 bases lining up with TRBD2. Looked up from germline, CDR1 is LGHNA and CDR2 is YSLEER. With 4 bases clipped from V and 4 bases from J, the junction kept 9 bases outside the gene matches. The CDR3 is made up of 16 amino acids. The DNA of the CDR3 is TGCGCCAGCAGCCTTCAGAGCGGGGGGCCATCAGATACGCAGTATTTT. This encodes CASSLQSGGPSDTQYF.

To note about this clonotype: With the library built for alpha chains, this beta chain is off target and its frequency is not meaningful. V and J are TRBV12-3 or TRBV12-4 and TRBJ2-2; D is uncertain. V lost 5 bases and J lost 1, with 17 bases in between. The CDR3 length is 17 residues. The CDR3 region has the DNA TGTGCCAGCAGTCCGGACCGAACCATCTTGAACACCGGGGAGCTGTTTTTT. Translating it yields CASSPDRTILNTGELFF.

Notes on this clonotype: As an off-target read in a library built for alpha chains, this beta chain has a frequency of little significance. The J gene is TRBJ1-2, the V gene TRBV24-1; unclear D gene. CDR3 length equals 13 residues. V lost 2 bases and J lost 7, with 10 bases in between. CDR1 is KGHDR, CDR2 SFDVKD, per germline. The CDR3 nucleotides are TGTGCCACCAGTGATTCCAGTGGGAGTGGCTACACCTTC. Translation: CATSDSSGSGYTF.